The 7 T cell receptor beta chains below all came from one sample that was sequenced in a study of monozygotic twins with inflammatory bowel disease. TCRdb reprocessed the 5' RACE reads, keeping one entry per CDR3 protein, no DNA. The sample holds about 440,000 distinct CDR3 sequences. What was sequenced was blood. The source of these receptors is a human donor with ulcerative colitis or Crohn's disease, or a healthy co-twin of an affected twin (not recorded which).

The rearrangement links TRBV29-1 to TRBJ2-7. CDR3 size: 11 residues. Germline V CDR1 and CDR2: SQVTM, ANQGSEA. CDR3 loop: CSVARNYEQYF.

The genes are TRBV7-7 and TRBJ2-3. The CDR3 sequence is 15 residues long. CDR1 is SSHAT and CDR2 is FNYEAQ in the germline V gene (reference sequence). This chain's CDR3 is CASSLNAASTDTQYF.

The rearrangement joins TRBV6-5 to TRBJ1-1. The CDR3 contains 13 residues. Per germline, CDR1 MNHEY and CDR2 SVGAGI. CDR3 residues: CASSYSTRGEAFF.

The rearrangement uses TRBV20-1 and TRBJ2-4. The CDR3 runs 11 residues. Germline loops: CDR1 DFQATT, CDR2 SNEGSKA (reference sequence). The CDR3 here is CSASAKNIQYF.

This CDR3 reads CASSSPDREGTDTQYF. The genes are TRBV19 and TRBJ2-3; lacking DNA, the TRBD1 call made by TCRdb goes unchecked. Germline values: CDR1 LNHDA, CDR2 SQIVND (reference sequence). CDR3 size: 16 residues.

The chain carries TRBV20-1 and TRBJ2-4; with no DNA, the TCRdb D assignment of TRBD2 cannot be verified. Per the germline V gene, CDR1 is DFQATT and CDR2 is SNEGSKA (reference sequence). The CDR3 runs 14 residues. CDR3: CSAGGGPSQNIQYF.

This chain uses TRBV9 with TRBJ1-3; the TCRdb call, TRBD1, lacks DNA for checking. Germline V gives CDR1 SGDLS, CDR2 YYNGEE. The CDR3 covers 14 residues. Here the CDR3 reads CASSVDPGGNTIYF. The variable domain in full, with the rest retrieved from reference TRBV9 and TRBJ1-3, is DSGVTQTPKHLITATGQRVTLRCSPRSGDLSVYWYQQSLDQGLQFLIQYYNGEERAKGNILERFSAQQFPDLHSELNLSSLELGDSALYFCASSVDPGGNTIYFGEGSWLTVV.